The 19 T cell receptor beta chains below all came from one sample that was sequenced in a study of blood T cell repertoires in COVID-19. The repertoire was sequenced with immunoSEQ multiplex PCR; TCRdb's copy has only in-frame clones and lacks some. The sample carries over 100,000 clones, approximately 85% recorded once. The sequencing input was peripheral blood. These receptors all come from a man older than 75 with acute or convalescent COVID-19.

The rearrangement links TRBV19 to TRBJ2-2, with a possible D match to TRBD2 (6 bases). Per the germline V gene, CDR1 is LNHDA and CDR2 is SQIVND (reference sequence). V lost 7 bases and J lost 1, with 10 bases in between. This CDR3 region has 14 residues. The CDR3 region is CASNPAGNTGELFF. In nucleotides, the CDR3 is TGTGCCAGTAACCCAGCGGGGAACACCGGGGAGCTGTTTTTT.

This chain connects TRBV27 to TRBJ2-7; D might be TRBD1 (6 bases). There are 16 residues in the CDR3. V lost 0 bases to trimming and J lost 4 bases, with 16 bases between them. Germline CDR1 MNHEY, CDR2 SMNVEV (reference sequence). The CDR3 here is CASSLSRQVFKYEQYF. CDR3 DNA sequence: TGTGCCAGCAGTTTATCCCGACAGGTGTTCAAATACGAGCAGTACTTC.

The J gene is TRBJ2-1, the V gene TRBV3-1 (or the pseudogene TRBV3-2), with 14 positions matching TRBD2. V gave up 2 bases and J gave up 7 bases; unmatched junction bases: 7. The CDR3 covers 17 residues. In germline, CDR1 is LGHDT, CDR2 YNNKEL (reference sequence). The CDR3 spells CASSQPGLAGERNEQFF. The CDR3 bases are TGTGCCAGCAGCCAACCGGGACTAGCGGGAGAGAGGAATGAGCAGTTCTTC.

The CDR3 protein is CASRGGTGRNNSPLHF. The CDR3 nucleotides are TGTGCCAGCAGGGGTGGGACAGGGCGCAATAATTCACCCCTCCACTTT. The chain has TRBV5-6 and TRBJ1-6; 9 bases map to TRBD1. The V gene end was trimmed by 5 bases and the J gene end by 5 bases; junction bases not matched to a gene: 8. This CDR3 contains 16 residues. Germline V gene sequence: CDR1 SGHDT, CDR2 YYEEEE.

The V gene is TRBV5-6, the J gene TRBJ1-6; 7 bases align to TRBD1. The germline gives CDR1 SGHDT, CDR2 YYEEEE. V shed 7 bases, J shed 5 bases, and the junction held 12 bases outside the gene matches. The CDR3 runs to 16 residues. CDR3: CASAATGQAHNSPLHF. The CDR3 DNA reads TGTGCCAGCGCAGCCACCGGACAGGCCCATAATTCACCCCTCCACTTT. The full variable domain, in which reference TRBV5-6 and TRBJ1-6 provide the parts outside the CDR3, is DAGVTQSPTHLIKTRGQQVTLRCSPKSGHDTVSWYQQALGQGPQFIFQYYEEEERQRGNFPDRFSGHQFPNYSSELNVNALLLGDSALYLCASAATGQAHNSPLHFGNGTRLTVT.

This clone has just one count. This sequence joins TRBV30 and TRBJ2-7; a weak D match, TRBD1 (5 bases). Per the germline V gene, CDR1 is GTSNPN and CDR2 is SVGIG (reference sequence). This CDR3 region has 13 residues. V lost 3 bases and J 7 bases, leaving 16 bases between the germline ends. CDR3 DNA sequence: TGTGCCTGGAGATTCGCCCAGGGTGGGGAGCAGTACTTC. The encoded protein is CAWRFAQGGEQYF.

This clone was detected once. The V and J genes are TRBV18 and TRBJ2-1, with 8 bases lining up with TRBD2. V was pared by 3 bases and J by 5 bases, with 9 bases of the junction left unmatched. This CDR3 is built from 16 residues. In germline, CDR1 is KGHSH, CDR2 LQKENI. For the CDR3, the DNA is TGTGCCAGCTCACCGCGAGTAGCGGGACCCAACAATGAGCAGTTCTTC. Encoded protein: CASSPRVAGPNNEQFF.

This chain joins TRBV28 and TRBJ1-2, with D possibly being TRBD1 (6 bases). This CDR3 region has 14 residues. Deletions cut 2 bases from V and 5 bases from J, with 12 bases between. In germline, CDR1 is MDHEN, CDR2 SYDVKM. The CDR3 DNA reads TGTGCCAGCAGTTTACTGCGGACAGCTTATGGCTACACCTTC. Encoded protein: CASSLLRTAYGYTF.

The chain has TRBV25-1 and TRBJ2-1, with a weak D call TRBD2 (5 bases). Deletions cut 8 bases from V and 0 bases from J, with 17 bases between. Germline CDR1 is MGHDK and CDR2 is SYGVNS. The CDR3 has 16 amino acids. The CDR3 reads CASEGSSPNSYNEQFF. The CDR3 bases are TGTGCCAGCGAGGGTTCCTCACCTAACTCCTACAATGAGCAGTTCTTC.

The rearrangement joins TRBV9 to TRBJ1-1; possible D gene TRBD1, 6 bases. Looked up from germline, CDR1 is SGDLS and CDR2 is YYNGEE. Trimming removed 4 bases at V and 1 base at J, with 11 bases between. The CDR3 is 14 amino acids. The CDR3 is CASSPLQGNTEAFF. The DNA for the CDR3 is TGTGCCAGCAGCCCCCTACAGGGGAACACTGAAGCTTTCTTT.

Only one count was recorded for this clone. This chain uses TRBV19 with TRBJ2-3, with a weak D call TRBD1 (6 bases). This CDR3 is 14 amino acids long. The V gene's germline CDR1 is LNHDA and CDR2 SQIVND (reference sequence). The V end lost 6 bases, the J end lost 2 bases, and 12 bases lay between the germline ends. The CDR3 DNA follows: TGTGCCAGTAGATATCCGGGACACACAGATACGCAGTATTTT. This gives the protein CASRYPGHTDTQYF. The full variable domain, its missing parts supplied by reference TRBV19 and TRBJ2-3, is DGGITQSPKYLFRKEGQNVTLSCEQNLNHDAMYWYRQDPGQGLRLIYYSQIVNDFQKGDIAEGYSVSREKKESFPLTVTSAQKNPTAFYLCASRYPGHTDTQYFGPGTRLTVL.

This clone has a single count. This sequence joins TRBV7-2 and TRBJ1-2; 8 bases fit TRBD1. The CDR3 spans 14 residues. The J segment lost 4 bases and the V segment lost 3 bases, leaving 4 bases of the junction unmatched. Looked up from germline, CDR1 is SGHTA and CDR2 is FQGNSA. This CDR3 reads CASSFQGATYGYTF. The CDR3 DNA follows: TGTGCCAGCAGCTTCCAGGGGGCGACCTATGGCTACACCTTC.

The chain uses TRBV7-9 and TRBJ1-1; TRBD1 aligns across 9 bases. The CDR3 sequence is 15 residues long. V gave up 3 bases and J gave up 7 bases; unmatched junction bases: 9. Germline V gene data show CDR1 as SEHNR and CDR2 as FQNEAQ (reference sequence). The CDR3 region has the DNA TGTGCCAGCAGCTTTGGACAGGGGAGGGAGGGTGAAGCTTTCTTT. Encoded protein: CASSFGQGREGEAFF.

This chain connects TRBV7-9 to TRBJ1-1; D ambiguous. CDR1 is SEHNR and CDR2 is FQNEAQ in the germline V gene (reference sequence). This CDR3 contains 11 residues. V lost 5 bases, J lost 6 bases, and 7 bases lay in between. DNA for the CDR3: TGTGCCAGCAGCCCGCGCGCTGAAGCTTTCTTT. It yields the protein CASSPRAEAFF.

As DNA, the CDR3 is TGTGCCAGCTCAGCGTACAGGGAGGAGACCCAGTACTTC. Its translation is CASSAYREETQYF. The genes are TRBV18 and TRBJ2-5, with a tentative D call TRBD1 (6 bases). V shed 5 bases and J shed 5 bases, with 12 bases lying between them. The CDR3 totals 13 residues. Germline CDR1 reads KGHSH; CDR2 reads LQKENI.

This clone was observed a single time. This chain uses TRBV10-2 with TRBJ1-5; no clear D gene. Germline loops: CDR1 WSHSY, CDR2 SAAADI. This CDR3 is built from 12 residues. V was trimmed by 2 bases and J by 7 bases, leaving 6 bases between them. DNA for the CDR3: TGCGCCAGCAGTGAGCCATTGCAGCCCCAGCATTTT. This encodes CASSEPLQPQHF.

The J gene is TRBJ2-3, the V gene TRBV28; D possibly corresponds to TRBD2 (6 bases). The germline V and J ends were trimmed by 3 bases and 4 bases, with 8 bases remaining between them. The germline CDR1 and CDR2 sequences are MDHEN and SYDVKM. The CDR3 length is 13 residues. The CDR3 spells CASSLGGADTQYF. CDR3 nucleotide sequence: TGTGCCAGCAGTTTGGGGGGAGCAGATACGCAGTATTTT.

The CDR3 is CASSPGTGFHGEAFF. The CDR3 coding sequence is TGTGCCAGCAGTCCCGGGACAGGGTTTCACGGTGAAGCTTTCTTT. The chain carries TRBV6-2 or TRBV6-3 and TRBJ1-1; 9 nucleotides match TRBD1. CDR3 length equals 15 residues. Germline CDR1 and CDR2: MNHEY and SVGEGT. Unmatched junction bases numbered 11, after V lost 5 bases and J lost 7 bases.

This chain connects TRBV24-1 to TRBJ1-2; D not certain. Trimming took 10 bases from V and 4 from J, leaving 15 bases between them. The CDR3 is 13 amino acids. CDR1 and CDR2 from the germline V gene are KGHDR and SFDVKD. The CDR3 reads CATRGAEGYGYTF. CDR3 in DNA: TGTGCCACTCGCGGAGCTGAGGGCTATGGCTACACCTTC.